This T cell receptor (beta chain) was recovered during a study of blood T cell repertoires in COVID-19 (dated by TCRdb to about 2020). Regarding the research as a whole: Samples covering the acute and convalescent phases of COVID-19 were provided by collaborators in the United States, Italy and Spain. The prospective study material was composed of cDNA or gDNA derived from T cells, B-cell-depleted T cells, or PBMCs. The dataset comprised deeply sampled blood TCRbeta repertoires from subjects exposed to, actively infected with, or recovered from COVID-19. A freely available public database, intended as a resource for researchers studying the immune response to SARS-CoV-2, is where the repertoires were released. Samples came from the ongoing ImmuneRACE study (first 160 participants) plus 1,254 subjects from 6 global collaborators. Sample metadata almost always included a de-identified subject ID, COVID-19 status, age in years and sex. HLA class I and class II types, where available, came from metadata supplied by the sample provider rather than from assay-based typing.

CDR1 MNHNS and CDR2 SASEGT were looked up in the germline V gene. There are 17 amino acids in the CDR3, from cysteine to phenylalanine inclusive. CDR3 DNA only is kept here, 51 bases in frame from base 1. The V and J ends are trimmed by 4 bases and 0 bases, leaving 15 bases between them. The paper's findings and limits, for the study overall: The quantity of clinical and demographic metadata differed by source and by participant and was supplied without curation.

As concerns this clone: Which antigen it targets is not known. The input lacks base qualities; no much larger clone sits a single base away.

The collaborating institutions used their own protocols to collect whole blood in K2EDTA tubes. Collaborator samples were shipped for TCRbeta analysis as frozen whole blood, isolated PBMCs, or DNA extracted from either sample type. TCRbeta CDR3 regions were amplified from genomic DNA using the immunoSEQ Assay, a bias-controlled multiplex PCR. The authors processed their data as follows. Nucleated cell counts per sample were estimated from amplification of reference gene primers within the assay. To quantify the absolute abundance of each unique TCRbeta CDR3 rearrangement, sequence reads were collapsed and filtered. For each sample, productive Simpson clonality was calculated as the square root of Simpson's diversity index across productive rearrangements. Entries here come from immuneACCESS through TCRdb and include only in-frame sequences with V and J called. Some clones fail to appear in such tables; in the studies checked, an unresolved V gene covers under half of the shortfall, and the cause of the remainder is unknown. V, J and clone size are those of that table, while D and trimming were read from the DNA. A total of around 180,000 clones appear in this sample, over 75% of them only once. In total, the top ten clones hold around 7% of the sample.

The sample consisted of peripheral blood. The chain is assembled from TRBV6-1 and TRBJ2-2; matching of 5 bases hints at TRBD2 as the D gene. The TCR was taken from a man aged 70 or older with active or convalescent COVID-19. The base sequence is TGTGCCAGCAGTGTAAGAGGGTTCCACGCGAACACCGGGGAGCTGTTTTTT. It specifies CASSVRGFHANTGELFF.